The 10 T cell receptor beta chains below come from one sample, sequenced in a study of blood T cell repertoires in COVID-19. Only in-frame clones appear in the TCRdb table, and some are missing; sequencing was by immunoSEQ multiplex PCR. This sample has some 250,000 clones; roughly 80% occur once, and the top ten carry over 8%. The specimen sequenced was peripheral blood. The source of these receptors is a woman aged 80 or older with acute or convalescent COVID-19.

A single count supports this clone. The chain has TRBV10-3 and TRBJ1-3, with D uncertain. The CDR3 covers 15 residues. V was pared by 7 bases and J by 0 bases, with 13 bases between. CDR1 is ENHRY and CDR2 is SYGVKD in the germline V gene. This chain's CDR3 is CAITVAANSGNTIYF. The DNA for the CDR3 is TGTGCCATCACTGTGGCGGCCAACTCTGGAAACACCATATATTTT.

This clone was recorded once. CDR3 in DNA: TGTGCCAGTAGTAGCGGGGGGGCCTCCGGTGAGCAGTTCTTC. Translated: CASSSGGASGEQFF. The chain joins TRBV19 to TRBJ2-1; TRBD2 agrees at 9 bases. This CDR3 contains 14 residues. The trim removed 4 bases at V and 9 bases at J, leaving 7 bases unmatched. CDR1 and CDR2 (germline): LNHDA, SQIVND (reference sequence).

Concerning this clone itself: Relative to the germline gene, one junction end is altered; a read error may explain this. V and J are TRBV27 and TRBJ1-1; 8 nucleotides line up with TRBD1. The CDR3 loop spans 15 amino acids. CDR1 MNHEY and CDR2 SMNVEV come from the germline V gene (reference sequence). CDR3 DNA sequence: TGTGCCAGCAGTCCTTCCGGGACAGGCACCCCAGGGTTAATCTTT. Translated: CASSPSGTGTPGLIF.

The chain joins TRBV9 to TRBJ1-4; 12 bases are a match to TRBD1. Looked up from germline, CDR1 is SGDLS and CDR2 is YYNGEE. Trimming at V came to 4 bases and at J to 2 bases, leaving 6 bases not matched to a gene. The CDR3 consists of 17 residues. The CDR3 spells CASSFRDRGPTNEKLFF. CDR3 coding DNA: TGTGCCAGCAGCTTCCGGGACAGGGGGCCTACTAATGAAAAACTGTTTTTT.

J is TRBJ1-2 and V is TRBV3-1 (or the pseudogene TRBV3-2); TRBD1 matches 7 bases. The V segment lost 4 bases and the J segment 3 bases; nucleotides outside the gene matches: 14. The CDR3 extends over 17 amino acids. In germline, CDR1 is LGHDT, CDR2 YNNKEL (reference sequence). In DNA, the CDR3 is TGTGCCAGCAGCCCCATCCGCGTACAGGGGACCTACTATGGCTACACCTTC. It translates to CASSPIRVQGTYYGYTF.

This clone was recorded only once. The J gene is TRBJ1-1, the V gene TRBV7-2, with D unclear. In germline, CDR1 is SGHTA, CDR2 FQGNSA. V shed 2 bases and J shed 1 base, with 17 bases lying between them. There are 17 residues in the CDR3. CDR3 region: CASSLPPGYGGNTEAFF. CDR3 bases: TGTGCCAGCAGCTTACCTCCGGGGTACGGAGGGAACACTGAAGCTTTCTTT.

This clone was counted a single time. The chain recombines TRBV6-5 with TRBJ2-7, with 9 bases fitting TRBD2. V lost 2 bases to trimming and J lost 2 bases; unmatched junction nucleotides: 4. Germline lookup yields CDR1 MNHEY and CDR2 SVGAGI. This CDR3 has 15 residues. The CDR3 loop is CASSYVASGAYEQYF. CDR3 nucleotides: TGTGCCAGCAGTTACGTGGCTAGCGGGGCCTACGAGCAGTACTTC.

Here the CDR3 DNA reads TGCGCCAGCAGCCCCAGGGGCGGAGGAAGCACAGATACGCAGTATTTT. It is translated as CASSPRGGGSTDTQYF. The chain carries TRBV5-1 and TRBJ2-3, with D possibly TRBD1 on 6 matching bases. Germline V gene data show CDR1 as SGHRS and CDR2 as YFSETQ. The CDR3 has 16 residues. Trimming took 4 bases from V and 0 from J, leaving 15 bases between them.

The CDR3 here is CASSLFGSGYLWEETQYF. The CDR3 DNA is TGTGCCAGCAGTTTATTTGGGTCGGGGTACCTGTGGGAAGAGACCCAGTACTTC. The J gene is TRBJ2-5, the V gene TRBV27; a weak D match, TRBD2 (5 bases). The ends were cut back, 1 base at V and 3 bases at J, with 21 bases in the middle. This CDR3 region has 18 residues. Germline V gene lookup returns CDR1 MNHEY and CDR2 SMNVEV (reference sequence).

The J gene is TRBJ2-7, the V gene TRBV18; 7 bases align to TRBD1. The CDR3 is 14 residues long. Unmatched junction bases numbered 7, after V lost 3 bases and J lost 5 bases. CDR1 and CDR2 (germline): KGHSH, LQKENI. This chain's CDR3 is CASSPQQGPHEQYF. In DNA, the CDR3 is TGTGCCAGCTCACCCCAACAGGGGCCGCACGAGCAGTACTTC.